A single sample gave rise to the 3 T cell receptor beta chains below, sequenced in a study of blood T cell repertoires in COVID-19. Using immunoSEQ multiplex PCR, the repertoire was profiled, and TCRdb retains in-frame clones only, with some absent. The repertoire includes approximately 230,000 clones, 87% of them detected once, and around 3.3% sits in the top ten. Sequencing was carried out using peripheral blood. The receptors were sampled from a man aged 18-30 years with active or convalescent COVID-19.

The chain links TRBV6-6 to TRBJ1-2; D remains unclear. CDR1 is MNHNY and CDR2 is SVGAGI in the germline V gene (reference sequence). This CDR3 has 12 amino acids. Between the trimmed V and J ends, which lost 6 bases and 6 bases, there was a span of 11 bases. DNA of the CDR3: TGTGCCAGCAGCTATTACGGAGATGGCTACACCTTC. Its protein is CASSYYGDGYTF.

As for this clone: At one boundary the junction diverges from the germline segment, which might be a read error. The chain carries TRBV10-3 and TRBJ2-3; TRBD2 agrees at 12 bases. In germline, CDR1 is ENHRY, CDR2 SYGVKD. This CDR3 spans 16 amino acids. The CDR3 DNA sequence: TGTGCTATCAGTGGTCTAGCGGGGGGGCTAGTGTATACGCAGTATTTT. Translated: CAISGLAGGLVYTQYF.

The rearrangement uses TRBV7-8 and TRBJ1-6; D is perhaps TRBD1 (5 bases). This CDR3 contains 15 residues. In germline, CDR1 is SGHVS, CDR2 FQNEAQ. Trimming left V 1 base short and J 9 bases short, with 13 bases between. CDR3 coding DNA: TGTGCCAGCAGCTTAGTTGGAGGGGTGAGTTCACCCCTCCACTTT. This gives the protein CASSLVGGVSSPLHF.